These 8 T cell receptor beta chains share one sample of origin, sequenced in a study of cytomegalovirus exposure and HLA in healthy donors. This PCR relied on a set of 60 Vbeta primers and 13 Jbeta primers. TCRdb keeps only in-frame clones here, not all; method: immunoSEQ multiplex PCR. The table lists 120,000 to 150,000 clones, about 72% of them singletons, with over 2% in the top ten. Sequenced: PBMCs. These receptors all stem from a man aged 40-49 years in good health and CMV-seronegative.

The rearrangement joins TRBV5-4 to TRBJ2-3, with 8 nucleotides matching TRBD1. The CDR3 runs to 19 residues. The V segment lost 2 bases and the J segment 2 bases; nucleotides outside the gene matches: 16. Per germline, CDR1 SGHNT and CDR2 YYREEE (reference sequence). The CDR3 DNA follows: TGTGCCAGCAGCTTCCGACAGGGGCGAGACCTTGCGAACACAGATACGCAGTATTTT. This encodes CASSFRQGRDLANTDTQYF.

The chain combines TRBV28 with TRBJ1-2; 10 bases line up with TRBD1. The germline V gene has CDR1 MDHEN and CDR2 SYDVKM. The CDR3 sequence is 17 residues long. Trimming cost V 6 bases and J 3 bases; bases outside gene matches: 13. CDR3: CASRRGRQGAIDYGYTF. The CDR3 nucleotides are TGTGCCAGCAGGCGCGGCCGACAGGGGGCTATTGACTATGGCTACACCTTC.

This clone showed up just a few times. This chain joins TRBV29-1 and TRBJ1-1; D is ambiguous. There are 13 residues in the CDR3. The V gene lost 5 bases and the J gene lost 3 bases, with 13 bases spanning the gap. In germline, CDR1 is SQVTM, CDR2 ANQGSEA. The CDR3 DNA reads TGCAGCGTTTTTGGTCCAGGCGACACTGAAGCTTTCTTT. The encoded protein is CSVFGPGDTEAFF.

The chain has TRBV5-1 and TRBJ1-1; 8 nucleotides line up with TRBD1. The germline V gene encodes CDR1 SGHRS and CDR2 YFSETQ. This CDR3 is built from 15 residues. V gave up 2 bases and J gave up 5 bases; unmatched junction bases: 8. The CDR3 DNA follows: TGCGCCAGCAGCTTATCGGGACAGGCTGGGACTGAAGCTTTCTTT. Translated, it gives CASSLSGQAGTEAFF.

In its sample, this clone was seen a few times. V and J are TRBV6-1 and TRBJ2-3, with TRBD2 matching over 8 bases. With 4 bases clipped from V and 0 bases from J, the junction kept 3 bases outside the gene matches. Germline CDR1 MNHNS, CDR2 SASEGT. There are 15 residues in the CDR3. The CDR3 DNA sequence: TGTGCCAGCAGTGCTCGGGGGGGAAGCACAGATACGCAGTATTTT. Amino acid sequence: CASSARGGSTDTQYF.

This clone was picked up one time. This sequence joins TRBV27 and TRBJ2-3, with 8 bases aligning to TRBD2. The CDR3 is 17 amino acids. Germline assignment: CDR1 MNHEY and CDR2 SMNVEV (reference sequence). The V and J ends lost 3 bases and 0 bases, in that order; junction bases with no gene match: 8. The CDR3 reads CASSLRLASYSTDTQYF. CDR3 bases: TGTGCCAGCAGTTTGAGACTAGCGTCTTATAGCACAGATACGCAGTATTTT.

The chain uses TRBV27 and TRBJ1-1; perhaps TRBD1 as D (5 bases). V was trimmed by 0 bases and J by 3 bases, leaving 11 bases between them. CDR1 is MNHEY, CDR2 SMNVEV, per germline (reference sequence). The CDR3 covers 15 residues. Here the CDR3 DNA reads TGTGCCAGCAGTTTATCTTCAGGGTGGGACACTGAAGCTTTCTTT. It specifies CASSLSSGWDTEAFF.

CDR3: CASSQGLAFSSYNEQFF. The CDR3 coding sequence is TGCGCCAGCAGCCAAGGGCTAGCGTTTAGCTCCTACAATGAGCAGTTCTTC. The V and J genes are TRBV4-1 and TRBJ2-1; the D gene is possibly TRBD2 (6 bases). CDR1 and CDR2 (germline): MGHRA, YSYEKL. Between the trimmed V and J ends, which lost 1 base and 0 bases, there was a span of 13 bases. The CDR3 totals 17 residues.